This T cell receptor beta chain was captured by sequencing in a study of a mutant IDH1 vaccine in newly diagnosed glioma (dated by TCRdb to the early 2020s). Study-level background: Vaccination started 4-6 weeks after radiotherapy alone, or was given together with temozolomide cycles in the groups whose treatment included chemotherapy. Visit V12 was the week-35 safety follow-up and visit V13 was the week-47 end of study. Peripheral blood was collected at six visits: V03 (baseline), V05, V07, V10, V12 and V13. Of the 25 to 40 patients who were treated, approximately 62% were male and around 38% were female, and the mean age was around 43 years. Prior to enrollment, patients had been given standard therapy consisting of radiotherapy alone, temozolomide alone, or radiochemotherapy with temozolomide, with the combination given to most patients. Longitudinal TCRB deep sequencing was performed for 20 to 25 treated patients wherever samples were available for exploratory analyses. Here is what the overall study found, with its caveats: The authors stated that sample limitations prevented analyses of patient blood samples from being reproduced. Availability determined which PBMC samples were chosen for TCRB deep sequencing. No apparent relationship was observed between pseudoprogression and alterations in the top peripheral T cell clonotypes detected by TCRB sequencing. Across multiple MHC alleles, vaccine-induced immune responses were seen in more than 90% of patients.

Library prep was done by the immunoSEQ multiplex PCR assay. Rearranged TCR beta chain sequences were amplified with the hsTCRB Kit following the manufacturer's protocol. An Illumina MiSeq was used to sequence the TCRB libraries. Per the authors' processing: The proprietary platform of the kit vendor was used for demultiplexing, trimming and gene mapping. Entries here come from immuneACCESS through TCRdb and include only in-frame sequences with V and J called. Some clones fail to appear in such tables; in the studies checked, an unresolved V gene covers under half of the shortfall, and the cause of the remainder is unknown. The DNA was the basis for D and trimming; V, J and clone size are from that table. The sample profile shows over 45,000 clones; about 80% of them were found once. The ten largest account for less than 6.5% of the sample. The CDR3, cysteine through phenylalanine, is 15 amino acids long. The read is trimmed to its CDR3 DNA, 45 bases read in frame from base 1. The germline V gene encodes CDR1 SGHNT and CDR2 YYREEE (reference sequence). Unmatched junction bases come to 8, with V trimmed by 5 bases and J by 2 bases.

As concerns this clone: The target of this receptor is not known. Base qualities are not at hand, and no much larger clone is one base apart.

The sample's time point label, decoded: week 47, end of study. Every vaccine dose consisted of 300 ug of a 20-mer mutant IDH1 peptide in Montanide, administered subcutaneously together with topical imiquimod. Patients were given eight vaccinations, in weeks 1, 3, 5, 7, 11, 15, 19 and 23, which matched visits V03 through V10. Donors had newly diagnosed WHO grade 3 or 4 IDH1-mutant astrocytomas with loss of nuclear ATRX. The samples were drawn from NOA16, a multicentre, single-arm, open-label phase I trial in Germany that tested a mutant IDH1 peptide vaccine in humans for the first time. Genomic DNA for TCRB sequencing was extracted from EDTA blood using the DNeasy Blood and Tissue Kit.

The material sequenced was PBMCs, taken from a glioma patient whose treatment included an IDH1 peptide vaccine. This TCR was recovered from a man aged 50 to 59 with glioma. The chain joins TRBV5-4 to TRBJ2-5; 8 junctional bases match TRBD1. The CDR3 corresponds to CASRSGQGRQETQYF. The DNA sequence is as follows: TGTGCCAGCAGGTCCGGACAGGGACGACAAGAGACCCAGTACTTC. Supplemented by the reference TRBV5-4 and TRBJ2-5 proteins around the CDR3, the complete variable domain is ETGVTQSPTHLIKTRGQQVTLRCSSQSGHNTVSWYQQALGQGPQFIFQYYREEENGRGNFPPRFSGLQFPNYSSELNVNALELDDSALYLCASRSGQGRQETQYFGPGTRLLVL.